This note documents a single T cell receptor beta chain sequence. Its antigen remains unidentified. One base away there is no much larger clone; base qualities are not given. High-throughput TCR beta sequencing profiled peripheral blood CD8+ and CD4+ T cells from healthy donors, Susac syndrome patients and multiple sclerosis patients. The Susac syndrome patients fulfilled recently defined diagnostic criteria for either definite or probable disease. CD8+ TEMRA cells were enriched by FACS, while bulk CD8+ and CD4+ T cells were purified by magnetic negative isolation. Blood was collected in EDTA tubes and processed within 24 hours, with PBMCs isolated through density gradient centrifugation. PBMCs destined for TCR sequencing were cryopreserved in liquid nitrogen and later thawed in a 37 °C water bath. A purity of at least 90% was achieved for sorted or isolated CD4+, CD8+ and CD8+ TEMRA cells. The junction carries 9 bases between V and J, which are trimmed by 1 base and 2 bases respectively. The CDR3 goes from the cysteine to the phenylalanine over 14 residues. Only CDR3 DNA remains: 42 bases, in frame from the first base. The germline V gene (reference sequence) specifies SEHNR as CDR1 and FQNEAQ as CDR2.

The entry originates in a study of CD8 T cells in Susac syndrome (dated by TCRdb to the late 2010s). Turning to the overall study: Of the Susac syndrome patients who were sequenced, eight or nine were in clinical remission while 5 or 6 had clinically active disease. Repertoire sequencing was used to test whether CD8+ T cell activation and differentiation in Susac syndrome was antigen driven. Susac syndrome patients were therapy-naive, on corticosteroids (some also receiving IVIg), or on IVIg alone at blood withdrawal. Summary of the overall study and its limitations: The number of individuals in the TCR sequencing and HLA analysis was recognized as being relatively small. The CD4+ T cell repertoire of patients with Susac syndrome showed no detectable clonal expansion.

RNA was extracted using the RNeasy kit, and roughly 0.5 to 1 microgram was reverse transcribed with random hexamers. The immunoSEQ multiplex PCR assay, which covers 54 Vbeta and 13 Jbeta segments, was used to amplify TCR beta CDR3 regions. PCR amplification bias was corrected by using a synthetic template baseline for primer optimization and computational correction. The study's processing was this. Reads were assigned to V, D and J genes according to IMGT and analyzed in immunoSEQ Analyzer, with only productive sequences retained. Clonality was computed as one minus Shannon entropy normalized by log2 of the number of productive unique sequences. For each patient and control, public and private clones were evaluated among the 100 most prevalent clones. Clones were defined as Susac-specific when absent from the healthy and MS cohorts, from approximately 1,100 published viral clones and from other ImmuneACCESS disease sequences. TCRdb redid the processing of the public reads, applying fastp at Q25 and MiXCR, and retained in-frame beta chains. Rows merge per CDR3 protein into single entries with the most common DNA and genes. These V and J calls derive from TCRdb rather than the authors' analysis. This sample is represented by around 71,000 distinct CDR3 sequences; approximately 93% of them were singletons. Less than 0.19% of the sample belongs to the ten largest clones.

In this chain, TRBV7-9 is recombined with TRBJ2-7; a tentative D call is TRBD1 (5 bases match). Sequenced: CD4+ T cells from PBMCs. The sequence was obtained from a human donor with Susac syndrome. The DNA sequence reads TGTGCCAGCAGCTTAGAGGTGACAGCCTACGAGCAGTACTTC. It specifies CASSLEVTAYEQYF.